The 28 T cell receptor beta chains given below trace back to one sample, sequenced in a study of OX40 agonist ivuxolimab in advanced cancers. The assay was immunoSEQ multiplex PCR, and TCRdb's table has in-frame clones only and misses some. The sample yields some 58,000 clones, approximately 88% seen once. The sequenced sample was CD4+ or CD8+ T cells sorted from blood, obtained in a trial of the OX40 agonist ivuxolimab. All receptors come from an adult with an advanced solid tumor such as melanoma, head and neck, liver or kidney cancer.

The V call is TRBV7-9, the J call TRBJ2-7; TRBD1 matches at 12 bases. CDR3 size: 16 residues. V lost 2 bases, J lost 6 bases, and 8 bases stayed unmatched. CDR1 and CDR2 (germline): SEHNR, FQNEAQ (reference sequence). CDR3 nucleotides: TGTGCCAGCAGCTTATTGGGACAGGGGGCGTACTCCGAGCAGTACTTC. Its translation is CASSLLGQGAYSEQYF.

This clone showed up just once. The V call is TRBV5-1, the J call TRBJ2-7, with 9 bases fitting TRBD1. Losses at the gene ends were 4 bases for V and 3 bases for J; bases not matched to a gene: 5. The CDR3 extends over 14 amino acids. The germline V gene encodes CDR1 SGHRS and CDR2 YFSETQ. The CDR3 here is CASSPTGGGYEQYF. The CDR3 DNA is TGCGCCAGCAGCCCGACAGGGGGTGGCTACGAGCAGTACTTC. Complete variable domain (other parts from reference TRBV5-1 and TRBJ2-7): KAGVTQTPRYLIKTRGQQVTLSCSPISGHRSVSWYQQTPGQGLQFLFEYFSETQRNKGNFPGRFSGRQFSNSRSEMNVSTLELGDSALYLCASSPTGGGYEQYFGPGTRLTVT.

The V call is TRBV5-1, the J call TRBJ2-7; no clear D gene. Trimming removed 0 bases from V and 1 base from J, with 8 bases in between. Germline V gives CDR1 SGHRS, CDR2 YFSETQ. The length of the CDR3 is 14 residues. As DNA, the CDR3 is TGCGCCAGCAGCTTGGCCCACAGTTCCTACGAGCAGTACTTC. Protein product: CASSLAHSSYEQYF.

J is TRBJ2-5 and V is TRBV7-8, with TRBD2 matching 11 bases. J gave up 3 bases and V 5 bases, and 11 bases lay outside the gene matches. Looked up from germline, CDR1 is SGHVS and CDR2 is FQNEAQ. The CDR3 is 17 amino acids. CDR3 region: CASSKRSGRAGEETQYF. The DNA of the CDR3 is TGTGCCAGCAGCAAACGTAGCGGGAGGGCGGGGGAAGAGACCCAGTACTTC.

CDR3 bases: TGCAGCGTTAACAGGGGGCGAGAGACCCAGTACTTC. Translating it yields CSVNRGRETQYF. This rearrangement joins TRBV29-1 to TRBJ2-5; 9 nucleotides align to TRBD1. Trimming cost V 5 bases and J 4 bases; bases outside gene matches: 2. Per the germline V gene, CDR1 is SQVTM and CDR2 is ANQGSEA. This CDR3 is 12 amino acids long.

As DNA, the CDR3 is TGTGCCAGCAGCTTGGTTGTTTCGGGGACAGGGGGTTATGAGGCCCAGTACTTC. Protein sequence: CASSLVVSGTGGYEAQYF. The J gene is TRBJ2-5, the V gene TRBV7-2, with 11 bases matching TRBD1. The germline V gene encodes CDR1 SGHTA and CDR2 FQGNSA. V shed 3 bases, J shed 9 bases, and the junction held 18 bases outside the gene matches. The CDR3 totals 18 residues.

The sample holds one count of this clone. In DNA, the CDR3 is TGTGCTAGTGCCCCGGGACTTGACAATGAGCAGTTCTTC. Protein product: CASAPGLDNEQFF. The chain employs TRBV12-5 and TRBJ2-1, with D tentatively TRBD2 (6 bases). V lost 7 bases and J lost 5, with 12 bases in between. Per the germline V gene, CDR1 is LGHNT and CDR2 is FRNRAP. The CDR3 totals 13 residues.

As concerns this clone: Compared with germline, one end of the junction differs, possibly owing to a read error. The chain has TRBV7-7 and TRBJ2-5, with a possible D match to TRBD2 (6 bases). The CDR3 extends over 14 amino acids. The germline gives CDR1 SSHAT, CDR2 FNYEAQ (reference sequence). The CDR3 sequence is CASSSSGPQETQYF. The CDR3 nucleotides are TGTGCTAGCAGCTCGAGCGGGCCCCAAGAGACCCAGTACTTC.

The chain links TRBV6-1 to TRBJ2-7; 7 bases are shared with TRBD1. CDR3 size: 13 residues. V lost 3 bases to trimming and J lost 4 bases; unmatched junction nucleotides: 3. Germline V lookup: CDR1 MNHNS, CDR2 SASEGT. The CDR3 loop is CASSDRGNYEQYF. The CDR3 nucleotides are TGTGCCAGCAGTGACAGGGGGAATTACGAGCAGTACTTC.

V and J are TRBV6-5 and TRBJ1-2; D possibly corresponds to TRBD1 (5 bases). Trimming left V 3 bases short and J 5 bases short, with 13 bases between. Germline V gene lookup returns CDR1 MNHEY and CDR2 SVGAGI. This CDR3 has 14 residues. DNA for the CDR3: TGTGCCAGCAGTTATTTAACGGGGGAATATGGCTACACCTTC. Translation: CASSYLTGEYGYTF.

The rearrangement joins TRBV19 to TRBJ1-1; D gene uncertain. Germline V gene sequence: CDR1 LNHDA, CDR2 SQIVND (reference sequence). Deletions cut 5 bases from V and 4 bases from J, with 5 bases between. CDR3 length: 11 amino acids. The CDR3 here is CASSQVTEAFF. CDR3 DNA: TGTGCCAGTAGTCAAGTCACTGAAGCTTTCTTT.

V and J are TRBV29-1 and TRBJ1-5, with D perhaps TRBD1 (5 bases). CDR1 is SQVTM and CDR2 is ANQGSEA in the germline V gene. V lost 3 bases and J 9 bases, leaving 12 bases between the germline ends. The CDR3 consists of 12 residues. The CDR3 protein is CSVEVGGGPQHF. The CDR3 nucleotides read TGCAGCGTTGAGGTGGGGGGAGGGCCCCAGCATTTT.

The CDR3 DNA is TGTGCCAGCTCACCACCTAGCGGGAGATACGACCGCACAGATACGCAGTATTTT. This codes for CASSPPSGRYDRTDTQYF. The chain employs TRBV18 and TRBJ2-3; TRBD2 aligns across 9 bases. The CDR3 length is 18 residues. Per germline, CDR1 KGHSH and CDR2 LQKENI. The ends lost 0 bases at V and 1 base at J; junction bases unmatched: 8. Based on the CDR3 plus reference TRBV18 and TRBJ2-3, the full variable domain is NAGVMQNPRHLVRRRGQEARLRCSPMKGHSHVYWYRQLPEEGLKFMVYLQKENIIDESGMPKERFSAEFPKEGPSILRIQQVVRGDSAAYFCASSPPSGRYDRTDTQYFGPGTRLTVL.

The chain couples TRBV27 to TRBJ2-2, with D maybe TRBD1 (5 bases). Per the germline V gene, CDR1 is MNHEY and CDR2 is SMNVEV (reference sequence). The ends were cut back, 1 base at V and 1 base at J, with 10 bases in the middle. The CDR3 is made up of 16 amino acids. The chain's CDR3 is CASSLYSGMNTGELFF. CDR3 bases: TGTGCCAGCAGTTTATATTCAGGGATGAACACCGGGGAGCTGTTTTTT.

V is TRBV2 and J is TRBJ1-4; D remains ambiguous. V gave up 8 bases and J gave up 8 bases, with 18 bases separating them. The CDR3 totals 14 residues. Germline values: CDR1 SNHLY, CDR2 FYNNEI. The CDR3 DNA is TGTGCCAGCCGACTAGAGATATCCGTCGAAAAACTGTTTTTT. Protein product: CASRLEISVEKLFF.

The V call is TRBV18, the J call TRBJ2-7, with D unresolved. Germline CDR1 KGHSH, CDR2 LQKENI. V lost 3 bases to trimming and J lost 4 bases, with 10 bases between them. The CDR3 length is 13 residues. The CDR3: CASSPDPQYEQYF. The CDR3 DNA is TGTGCCAGCTCACCGGACCCCCAATACGAGCAGTACTTC.

The genes are TRBV5-4 and TRBJ2-3, with a tentative D call TRBD2 (5 bases). The V and J ends lost 1 base and 0 bases respectively, with 12 bases between them. The CDR3 extends over 16 amino acids. Germline loops: CDR1 SGHNT, CDR2 YYREEE (reference sequence). The CDR3 is CASSLMGSASTDTQYF. In nucleotides, the CDR3 is TGTGCCAGCAGCTTGATGGGTAGCGCTAGCACAGATACGCAGTATTTT.

The chain recombines TRBV6-6 with TRBJ2-7, with D tentatively TRBD1 (7 bases). In germline, CDR1 is MNHNY, CDR2 SVGAGI (reference sequence). The CDR3 extends over 14 amino acids. The V gene lost 7 bases and the J gene lost 2 bases, with 15 bases spanning the gap. This CDR3 is CASTHGGTAYEQYF. CDR3 nucleotide sequence: TGTGCCAGCACCCACGGCGGGACAGCCTACGAGCAGTACTTC.

The rearrangement joins TRBV18 to TRBJ1-1; no clear D. This CDR3 is built from 15 residues. Germline V gives CDR1 KGHSH, CDR2 LQKENI. Trimming took off 3 bases at V and 0 bases at J, with 11 bases between the two ends. The CDR3 loop is CASSPSQLMNTEAFF. The DNA of the CDR3 is TGTGCCAGCTCACCCTCACAGCTAATGAACACTGAAGCTTTCTTT.

CDR3 residues: CASSRYQETQYF. For the CDR3, the DNA is TGCGCCAGCAGCCGGTACCAAGAGACCCAGTACTTC. The chain combines TRBV5-1 with TRBJ2-5; no reliable D call. Germline-derived CDR1 and CDR2 are SGHRS and YFSETQ. V was trimmed by 4 bases and J by 0 bases, leaving 4 bases between them. The CDR3 contains 12 residues.

This sequence joins TRBV6-1 and TRBJ1-4; the D gene is possibly TRBD1 (5 bases). Germline loops: CDR1 MNHNS, CDR2 SASEGT. This CDR3 spans 13 amino acids. The germline V and J ends were trimmed by 3 bases and 8 bases, with 10 bases remaining between them. CDR3 bases: TGTGCCAGCAGTGACGTGACAGCGGAAAAACTGTTTTTT. Its translation: CASSDVTAEKLFF.

The V call is TRBV15, the J call TRBJ1-1, with no clear D. Germline V lookup: CDR1 LNHNV, CDR2 YYDKDF (reference sequence). This CDR3 contains 12 residues. V lost 8 bases and J lost 0, with 7 bases in between. The DNA of the CDR3 is TGTGCCACCGGAACCCTGAACACTGAAGCTTTCTTT. Its protein is CATGTLNTEAFF.

DNA of the CDR3: TGTGCCAGCGGACCGGCGGGATTAAACTATGGCTACACCTTC. Translating it yields CASGPAGLNYGYTF. The chain couples TRBV27 to TRBJ1-2; D remains ambiguous. The CDR3 loop spans 14 amino acids. The germline V gene encodes CDR1 MNHEY and CDR2 SMNVEV (reference sequence). V was shortened by 8 bases and J by 2 bases, with 15 bases between the two germline ends.

The chain uses TRBV27 and TRBJ2-1, with 7 bases identical to TRBD1. J gave up 4 bases and V 2 bases, and 5 bases lay outside the gene matches. Germline values: CDR1 MNHEY, CDR2 SMNVEV (reference sequence). The CDR3 spans 15 residues. The DNA of the CDR3 is TGTGCCAGCAGTTTAATGGGACAGTTTTACAATGAGCAGTTCTTC. This codes for CASSLMGQFYNEQFF.

The chain couples TRBV9 to TRBJ2-7; D perhaps matches TRBD1 (6 bases). The V gene lost 0 bases and the J gene lost 3 bases, with 13 bases spanning the gap. CDR3 size: 15 residues. Germline V gene data show CDR1 as SGDLS and CDR2 as YYNGEE. The CDR3 DNA sequence: TGTGCCAGCAGCGTAGAGGGCAGGGGAGACTACGAGCAGTACTTC. Protein product: CASSVEGRGDYEQYF.

The rearrangement joins TRBV6-1 to TRBJ1-2; D may be TRBD1 (6 bases). Germline assignment: CDR1 MNHNS and CDR2 SASEGT. This CDR3 has 15 amino acids. V was clipped by 6 bases and J by 3 bases, with 17 bases between them. CDR3 amino acids: CASSKQGLRDYGYTF. For the CDR3, the DNA is TGTGCCAGCAGCAAACAGGGTCTACGGGACTATGGCTACACCTTC.

J is TRBJ1-4 and V is TRBV2, with D possibly being TRBD1 (6 bases). The germline V gene has CDR1 SNHLY and CDR2 FYNNEI. This CDR3 has 11 residues. Trimming took off 7 bases at V and 11 bases at J, with 11 bases between the two ends. The CDR3 spells CASTTGWKLFF. CDR3 coding DNA: TGTGCCAGCACGACAGGATGGAAACTGTTTTTT.

The rearrangement uses TRBV19 and TRBJ1-2, with D hard to call. V dropped 3 bases and J dropped 6 bases, with 11 bases sitting between them. The CDR3 extends over 13 amino acids. The germline V gene encodes CDR1 LNHDA and CDR2 SQIVND (reference sequence). The CDR3 bases are TGTGCCAGTAGTATCGCGGCTGCCCATGGCTACACCTTC. Translated: CASSIAAAHGYTF.